The clone carrying this T cell receptor beta chain was counted only a few times. The data stem from a study of identical twins. The CDR3 is 17 residues long. The V gene's germline CDR1 is SGHRS and CDR2 YFSETQ. The V end was cut by 6 bases, the J end by 3 bases, with 21 bases between. TCRdb re-derived calls from the 5' RACE reads in MiXCR, one entry per CDR3 protein. The sample holds hundreds of thousands of distinct CDR3 sequences, about 12% seen once. The sample was also linked to a second study, of yellow fever vaccine responses in identical twins.

This TCR came from a woman between 18 and 30 years old in good health. This sequence joins TRBV5-1 and TRBJ2-2; D might be TRBD1 (6 bases). The sample taken for sequencing was PBMCs. The CDR3 sequence is CASTEGSTGSHTGELFF. The CDR3 bases are TGCGCCAGCACCGAGGGAAGCACAGGGTCGCACACCGGGGAGCTGTTTTTT.